These 15 T cell receptor beta chains came from one sample sequenced in a study of CD8 T cells in Susac syndrome (dated by TCRdb to about 2019). The library was produced with the immunoSEQ multiplex PCR assay. RNA was extracted with the RNeasy kit and about 0.5 to 1 ug was reverse transcribed using random hexamers. TCRdb's own reprocessing of the public reads used fastp at Q25 and MiXCR and kept productive beta chains. For every CDR3 protein sequence, its rows merge into one entry that carries the most common genes and DNA. The sample table lists around 150,000 distinct CDR3 sequences, around 95% of them with a count of one. Of the sample, 0.065% to 0.095% is held by the ten largest clones. The sequenced sample consisted of CD4+ T cells from PBMCs. The receptors originated from a human donor with Susac syndrome.

This chain connects TRBV9 to TRBJ1-1; tentatively, D is TRBD1 (5 bases). Germline V gene sequence: CDR1 SGDLS, CDR2 YYNGEE. The CDR3 has 13 residues. Trimming left V 0 bases short and J 8 bases short, with 11 bases between. The DNA for the CDR3 is TGTGCCAGCAGCGTAGCTCAGGGCTCAGAAGCTTTCTTT. Its translation: CASSVAQGSEAFF.

This chain links TRBV29-1 with TRBJ1-2; D is undetermined. Trimming removed 2 bases from V and 8 bases from J, with 9 bases in between. Germline V gives CDR1 SQVTM, CDR2 ANQGSEA. The CDR3 totals 11 residues. CDR3 residues: CSVESSDGYTF. In nucleotides, the CDR3 is TGCAGCGTTGAATCATCTGACGGCTACACCTTC.

V is TRBV20-1 and J is TRBJ2-3, with a weak D call TRBD2 (5 bases). The CDR3 sequence is 14 residues long. Germline CDR1 is DFQATT and CDR2 is SNEGSKA (reference sequence). V was cut by 5 bases and J by 1 base, with 13 bases left in between. CDR3: CSAPKRTRTDTQYF. CDR3 DNA: TGCAGTGCTCCCAAGCGGACCCGCACAGATACGCAGTATTTT.

The rearrangement uses TRBV3-1 and TRBJ2-1; TRBD1 matches at 7 bases. CDR1 and CDR2 (germline): LGHDT, YNNKEL (reference sequence). The CDR3 has 14 amino acids. Trimming cost V 5 bases and J 8 bases; bases outside gene matches: 9. In nucleotides, the CDR3 is TGTGCCAGCAGCTGGGGACAGATCAGCCATGAGCAGTTCTTC. Its translation: CASSWGQISHEQFF.

This clonotype was recorded once. The J gene is TRBJ1-2, the V gene TRBV23-1; D is unresolved. TRBV23-1 is treated as an ORF (open reading frame) with a function not yet certain. Trimming took 4 bases from V and 8 from J, leaving 20 bases between them. The CDR3 runs to 15 residues. Here the CDR3 DNA reads TGCGCCAGCAGTCCACCCTCACGGTCGGGTGGAGGCTACACCTTC. This gives the protein CASSPPSRSGGGYTF.

The genes are TRBV12-3 or TRBV12-4 and TRBJ2-2; no reliable D call. This CDR3 is 12 amino acids long. Trimming pared 8 bases from V and 3 bases from J, leaving 7 bases between. The CDR3 sequence: CASGQDTGELFF. The DNA for the CDR3 is TGTGCCAGCGGGCAGGACACCGGGGAGCTGTTTTTT.

This chain links TRBV20-1 with TRBJ2-1, with no clear D. With 1 base removed from V and 10 bases from J, the gap between germline ends came to 8 bases. The CDR3 length is 11 residues. Germline CDR1 reads DFQATT; CDR2 reads SNEGSKA (reference sequence). The CDR3 spells CSARGQREQFF. Here the CDR3 DNA reads TGCAGTGCTAGAGGCCAGAGAGAGCAGTTCTTC.

The chain links TRBV20-1 to TRBJ1-5, with D uncertain. CDR1 and CDR2 (germline): DFQATT, SNEGSKA (reference sequence). V lost 1 base, J lost 2 bases, and 6 bases lay in between. The CDR3 sequence is 13 residues long. The CDR3 here is CSARGPGNQPQHF. The CDR3 coding sequence is TGCAGTGCTAGAGGCCCCGGCAATCAGCCCCAGCATTTT.

The J gene is TRBJ2-1, the V gene TRBV9; 7 bases fit TRBD2. V was clipped by 0 bases and J by 7 bases; unmatched bases: 7. CDR3 length equals 15 residues. The germline gives CDR1 SGDLS, CDR2 YYNGEE. CDR3 DNA sequence: TGTGCCAGCAGCGTAGGCGGGAGCGTTGTGAATGAGCAGTTCTTC. Residues: CASSVGGSVVNEQFF.

The chain recombines TRBV28 with TRBJ2-2; 8 nucleotides match TRBD2. V lost 6 bases, J lost 6 bases, and 12 bases stayed unmatched. The germline V gene has CDR1 MDHEN and CDR2 SYDVKM. This CDR3 region has 16 residues. CDR3 coding DNA: TGTGCCAGCAGCCCCTTGCCGGGACTAGAGGCCGGGGAGCTGTTTTTT. It translates to CASSPLPGLEAGELFF.

This chain connects TRBV29-1 to TRBJ1-5; D is ambiguous. Deletions cut 8 bases from V and 3 bases from J, with 17 bases between. Germline CDR1 reads SQVTM; CDR2 reads ANQGSEA. This CDR3 spans 14 amino acids. This CDR3 is CSPTGNPTNQPQHF. Written as DNA, the CDR3 is TGCAGCCCAACCGGGAACCCAACCAATCAGCCCCAGCATTTT.

The V and J genes are TRBV14 and TRBJ2-7; maybe TRBD1 (5 bases). The germline gives CDR1 SGHDN, CDR2 FVKESK. CDR3 length: 14 amino acids. V was clipped by 5 bases and J by 6 bases, with 17 bases between them. As DNA, the CDR3 is TGTGCCAGCAGCAACCAGGGCCCAGTTGGCGAGCAGTACTTC. Translated, it gives CASSNQGPVGEQYF.

The V call is TRBV7-9, the J call TRBJ1-1; tentatively, D is TRBD1 (5 bases). V gave up 1 base and J gave up 4 bases, with 10 bases separating them. This CDR3 has 14 amino acids. In germline, CDR1 is SEHNR, CDR2 FQNEAQ (reference sequence). This CDR3 is CASSLGGDGTEAFF. CDR3 bases: TGTGCCAGCAGCTTAGGAGGGGATGGCACTGAAGCTTTCTTT.

The rearrangement uses TRBV2 and TRBJ1-2, with 9 positions matching TRBD1. CDR1 and CDR2 (germline): SNHLY, FYNNEI. This CDR3 contains 11 residues. Trimming took 7 bases from V and 11 from J; bases not matched to a gene: 5. Here the CDR3 DNA reads TGTGCCAGCACCTACGACAGGGGGTACACCTTC. Its protein product is CASTYDRGYTF.

There are a few counts of this clonotype. This chain uses TRBV7-8 with TRBJ1-6; no firm D call. Looked up from germline, CDR1 is SGHVS and CDR2 is FQNEAQ. The length of the CDR3 is 16 residues. The ends were cut back, 1 base at V and 0 bases at J, with 7 bases in the middle. The CDR3 loop is CASSLGRSSYNSPLHF. The DNA of the CDR3 is TGTGCCAGCAGCTTAGGGCGGAGCTCCTATAATTCACCCCTCCACTTT.